The 12 T cell receptor beta chains presented below share a single source sample, sequenced in a study of blood T cell repertoires in COVID-19. Sequencing was performed with immunoSEQ multiplex PCR; in TCRdb, only in-frame clones are kept and a portion is missing. The data show approximately 300,000 clones, roughly 90% seen once. What was sequenced was PBMCs or T cells enriched from blood (not recorded which). These receptors all stem from a young woman who had recovered from COVID-19.

This CDR3 is CASSLEGRFNQPQHF. The CDR3 bases are TGCGCCAGCAGCTTGGAGGGGCGATTCAATCAGCCCCAGCATTTT. The V gene is TRBV5-1, the J gene TRBJ1-5; tentatively, D is TRBD1 (5 bases). V dropped 0 bases and J dropped 3 bases, with 10 bases sitting between them. The CDR3 covers 15 residues. Germline loops: CDR1 SGHRS, CDR2 YFSETQ.

V usage is TRBV5-1 and J usage is TRBJ2-1, with TRBD2 as a possible D gene (6 bases). CDR3 size: 13 residues. V lost 3 bases and J lost 7, with 11 bases in between. In germline, CDR1 is SGHRS, CDR2 YFSETQ. CDR3 sequence (DNA): TGCGCCAGCAGCTCTCGGGGGAGGAATGAGCAGTTCTTC. It translates to CASSSRGRNEQFF.

The chain's CDR3 is CASSGGLADTGELFF. DNA of the CDR3: TGTGCCAGTTCCGGTGGACTAGCGGACACCGGGGAGCTGTTTTTT. The V call is TRBV9, the J call TRBJ2-2; 10 bases match TRBD2. CDR1 SGDLS and CDR2 YYNGEE come from the germline V gene. There are 15 residues in the CDR3. J was trimmed by 3 bases and V by 8 bases; bases with no gene match: 7. Looking up the rest from reference TRBV9 and TRBJ2-2 gives the full variable domain: DSGVTQTPKHLITATGQRVTLRCSPRSGDLSVYWYQQSLDQGLQFLIQYYNGEERAKGNILERFSAQQFPDLHSELNLSSLELGDSALYFCASSGGLADTGELFFGEGSRLTVL.

The chain couples TRBV27 to TRBJ2-7; a weak D match, TRBD1 (6 bases). The germline CDR1 and CDR2 sequences are MNHEY and SMNVEV (reference sequence). The V and J ends lost 3 bases and 6 bases respectively, with 18 bases between them. The CDR3 contains 15 residues. The CDR3 sequence is CASSFLTGTWGEQYF. The DNA of the CDR3 is TGTGCCAGCAGTTTCCTAACAGGGACCTGGGGCGAGCAGTACTTC.

CDR3 sequence: CASSPPKSGTGSHEQYF. CDR3 in DNA: TGTGCCAGCTCACCGCCAAAATCCGGGACAGGGTCTCACGAGCAGTACTTC. The chain uses TRBV18 and TRBJ2-7, with 9 positions matching TRBD1. There are 17 residues in the CDR3. V dropped 3 bases and J dropped 5; count of bases not matched to a gene: 14. Germline V lookup: CDR1 KGHSH, CDR2 LQKENI.

The V gene is TRBV6-2 or TRBV6-3, the J gene TRBJ1-1, with D tentatively TRBD1 (5 bases). V lost 4 bases, J lost 1 base, and 10 bases lay in between. CDR3 length equals 14 residues. The V gene's germline CDR1 is MNHEY and CDR2 SVGEGT. CDR3 bases: TGTGCCAGCAGTTCCCGGGGGGAGAACACTGAAGCTTTCTTT. It is translated as CASSSRGENTEAFF.

The rearrangement links TRBV7-9 to TRBJ2-1, with 7 bases fitting TRBD1. Unmatched junction bases numbered 18, after V lost 8 bases and J lost 2 bases. CDR3 length equals 18 residues. Per the germline V gene, CDR1 is SEHNR and CDR2 is FQNEAQ (reference sequence). CDR3 region: CASGRQGVMVGAYNEQFF. The CDR3 coding sequence is TGTGCCAGCGGAAGACAGGGCGTGATGGTTGGGGCCTACAATGAGCAGTTCTTC.

The V call is TRBV6-2 or TRBV6-3, the J call TRBJ2-7; a weak D match, TRBD2 (5 bases). The V end was cut by 6 bases, the J end by 8 bases, with 17 bases between. The CDR3 totals 13 residues. CDR1 is MNHEY, CDR2 SVGEGT, per germline. As DNA, the CDR3 is TGTGCCAGCAGCCACTTATCGGGATCGAAGCAGTACTTC. Translating it yields CASSHLSGSKQYF.

The V call is TRBV5-1, the J call TRBJ2-2; TRBD1 agrees at 8 bases. This CDR3 region has 17 residues. Germline CDR1 reads SGHRS; CDR2 reads YFSETQ. Trimming took 4 bases from V and 5 from J; bases not matched to a gene: 13. The CDR3 spells CASSPLGGTGGTGELFF. The CDR3 DNA reads TGCGCCAGCAGCCCCCTAGGAGGGACAGGAGGGACCGGGGAGCTGTTTTTT.

The V gene is TRBV19, the J gene TRBJ2-7, with 7 bases identical to TRBD1. This CDR3 is 13 amino acids long. Per the germline V gene, CDR1 is LNHDA and CDR2 is SQIVND (reference sequence). V shed 5 bases and J 4 bases; nucleotides not matched to a gene: 5. CDR3 residues: CASSLDRRYEQYF. CDR3 DNA: TGTGCCAGTAGTCTGGACAGGAGGTACGAGCAGTACTTC.

The genes are TRBV7-2 and TRBJ2-3; 9 bases are shared with TRBD1. This CDR3 comprises 13 residues. Per germline, CDR1 SGHTA and CDR2 FQGNSA. V shed 5 bases, J shed 7 bases, and the junction held 4 bases outside the gene matches. The CDR3 sequence: CASSTDRGNTQYF. The CDR3 DNA sequence: TGTGCCAGCAGCACGGACAGGGGAAATACGCAGTATTTT.

The chain is built from TRBV18 and TRBJ2-7; tentatively, D is TRBD2 (7 bases). V gave up 8 bases and J gave up 6 bases, with 14 bases separating them. This CDR3 comprises 12 residues. CDR1 is KGHSH, CDR2 LQKENI, per germline. The CDR3 sequence is CASVERGGEQYF. CDR3 nucleotides: TGTGCCAGCGTTGAAAGGGGGGGCGAGCAGTACTTC.